This T cell receptor (beta chain) was profiled in a study of cytomegalovirus exposure and HLA in healthy donors. The germline V gene has CDR1 SGHTA and CDR2 FQGNSA. V lost 5 bases and J lost 10, with 11 bases in between. This CDR3 region has 11 residues. PCR involved 60 Vbeta and 13 Jbeta primers. Here immunoSEQ multiplex PCR was the method, and the copy in TCRdb shows in-frame clones only, minus some. The sample lists approximately 150,000 clones; 60% to 80% were seen once. This sequence originates from a man aged 30-40 years in good health and CMV-seropositive. Sequences were obtained from PBMCs. V and J are TRBV7-2 and TRBJ2-5; D not resolved. The CDR3 reads CASSPNILQYF. The CDR3 DNA follows: TGTGCCAGCAGCCCTAATATTCTCCAGTACTTC.